This passage covers 9 T cell receptor beta chains from one sample sequenced in a study of cytomegalovirus exposure and HLA in healthy donors. Amplification used 60 Vbeta primers and 13 Jbeta primers. Sequencing was performed with immunoSEQ multiplex PCR; in TCRdb, only in-frame clones are kept and a portion is missing. The table shows approximately 120,000 clones, with around two thirds occurring only once. The sequenced sample was PBMCs. The origin of the receptors is a man aged 55 to 70 in good health and CMV-seropositive.

This chain joins TRBV7-9 and TRBJ1-1, with unresolved D. There are 15 residues in the CDR3. V shed 1 base and J shed 8 bases, with 17 bases lying between them. Germline CDR1 SEHNR, CDR2 FQNEAQ (reference sequence). CDR3 sequence reads: CASSLGTRILTEAFF. The CDR3 region has the DNA TGTGCCAGCAGCTTAGGAACCAGGATCCTTACAGAAGCTTTCTTT. Complete variable domain (other parts from reference TRBV7-9 and TRBJ1-1): DTGVSQNPRHKITKRGQNVTFRCDPISEHNRLYWYRQTLGQGPEFLTYFQNEAQLEKSRLLSDRFSAERPKGSFSTLEIQRTEQGDSAMYLCASSLGTRILTEAFFGQGTRLTVV.

The chain has TRBV10-3 and TRBJ1-2, with D possibly being TRBD1 (6 bases). Trimming shortened V by 0 bases and J by 3 bases, and 11 bases separated the two germline ends. Per germline, CDR1 ENHRY and CDR2 SYGVKD. This CDR3 has 15 residues. The CDR3 loop reads CAISESATGDYGYTF. Here the CDR3 DNA reads TGTGCCATCAGTGAGTCCGCGACAGGCGACTATGGCTACACCTTC.

This clone has only a few counts. The rearrangement uses TRBV14 and TRBJ1-6, with 11 bases fitting TRBD1. The CDR3 contains 15 residues. The germline V gene has CDR1 SGHDN and CDR2 FVKESK. V shed 3 bases and J 13 bases; nucleotides not matched to a gene: 8. This CDR3 reads CASSQRTGGSSPLHF. The DNA for the CDR3 is TGTGCCAGCAGCCAGAGGACAGGGGGCTCGTCCCCCCTCCACTTT.

The chain carries TRBV2 and TRBJ2-3, with D possibly TRBD1 on 6 matching bases. Per germline, CDR1 SNHLY and CDR2 FYNNEI. The CDR3 totals 14 residues. Deletions cut 4 bases from V and 2 bases from J, with 10 bases between. Here the CDR3 DNA reads TGTGCCAGCAGTGTAGGACAGTTCACAGATACGCAGTATTTT. Translating gives CASSVGQFTDTQYF.

The chain carries TRBV29-1 and TRBJ2-5; TRBD1 might be the D (6 bases). V lost 4 bases and J 6 bases, leaving 15 bases between the germline ends. The CDR3 runs to 13 residues. The germline gives CDR1 SQVTM, CDR2 ANQGSEA. CDR3 amino acids: CSVGLGALQTQYF. The DNA of the CDR3 is TGCAGCGTTGGTCTGGGGGCTTTGCAGACCCAGTACTTC. Drawing the rest from reference TRBV29-1 and TRBJ2-5, the complete variable domain is SAVISQKPSRDICQRGTSLTIQCQVDSQVTMMFWYRQQPGQSLTLIATANQGSEATYESGFVIDKFPISRPNLTFSTLTVSNMSPEDSSIYLCSVGLGALQTQYFGPGTRLLVL.

The sample holds a few counts of this clone. The chain recombines TRBV7-9 with TRBJ2-7; 9 bases agree with TRBD1. The junction had 10 bases not matched to a gene; V was cut back by 5 bases and J by 5 bases. This CDR3 is 15 amino acids long. The V gene's germline CDR1 is SEHNR and CDR2 FQNEAQ (reference sequence). CDR3 DNA sequence: TGTGCCAGCAGCCCCCGGGACAGGGTGGTGAACGAGCAGTACTTC. It codes for CASSPRDRVVNEQYF.

This clone has just a few counts. The chain couples TRBV6-6 to TRBJ2-3, with 7 bases that match TRBD1. The CDR3 has 15 amino acids. V dropped 4 bases and J dropped 3; count of bases not matched to a gene: 7. CDR1 is MNHNY, CDR2 SVGAGI, per germline (reference sequence). CDR3 DNA: TGTGCCAGCAGTTGGACAGGCAAGGAGACAGATACGCAGTATTTT. Translation: CASSWTGKETDTQYF.

The genes are TRBV7-9 and TRBJ2-3; 7 bases align to TRBD2. The CDR3 consists of 16 residues. The V segment lost 9 bases and the J segment 3 bases; nucleotides outside the gene matches: 15. Germline V lookup: CDR1 SEHNR, CDR2 FQNEAQ (reference sequence). The chain's CDR3 is CASIPVGDYLTDTQYF. The CDR3, as DNA: TGTGCCAGTATCCCTGTGGGGGACTACCTTACAGATACGCAGTATTTT.

The table lists this clone with a few counts. The chain recombines TRBV15 with TRBJ1-4; a weak D match, TRBD1 (5 bases). There are 15 residues in the CDR3. Per the germline V gene, CDR1 is LNHNV and CDR2 is YYDKDF (reference sequence). The ends were cut back, 5 bases at V and 0 bases at J, with 10 bases in the middle. DNA for the CDR3: TGTGCCACCAGCGGGGGGGGAACAACTAATGAAAAACTGTTTTTT. Amino acids: CATSGGGTTNEKLFF.